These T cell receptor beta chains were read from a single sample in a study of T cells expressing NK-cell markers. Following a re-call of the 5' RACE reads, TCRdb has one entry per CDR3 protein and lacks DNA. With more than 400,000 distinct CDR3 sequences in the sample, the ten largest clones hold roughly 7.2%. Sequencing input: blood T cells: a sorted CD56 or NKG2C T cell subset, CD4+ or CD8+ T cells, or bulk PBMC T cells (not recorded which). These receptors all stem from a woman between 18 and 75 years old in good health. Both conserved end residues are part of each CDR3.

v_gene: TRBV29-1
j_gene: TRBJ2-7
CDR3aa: CSYRRGSIEQYF

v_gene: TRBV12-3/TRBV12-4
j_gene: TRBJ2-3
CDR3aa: CASSGPGLATDTQYF

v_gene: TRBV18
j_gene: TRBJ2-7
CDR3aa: CASSPPHTSGRGEQYF

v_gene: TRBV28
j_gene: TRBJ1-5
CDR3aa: CASSFPRGGSNQPQHF

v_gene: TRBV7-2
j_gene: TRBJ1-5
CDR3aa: CASSRNRGQPQHF

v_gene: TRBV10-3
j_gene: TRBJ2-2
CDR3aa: CAISRQGILNTGELFF

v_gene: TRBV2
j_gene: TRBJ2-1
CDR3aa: CASSDLTSGTSYNEQFF

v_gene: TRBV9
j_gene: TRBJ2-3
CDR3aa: CASSVIAGGSADTQYF

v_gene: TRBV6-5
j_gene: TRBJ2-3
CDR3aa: CASRNGGVSTDTQYF

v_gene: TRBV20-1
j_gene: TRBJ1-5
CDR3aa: CSAARQGRNQPQHF

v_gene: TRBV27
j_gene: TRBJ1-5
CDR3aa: CASSLGAAYQPQHF

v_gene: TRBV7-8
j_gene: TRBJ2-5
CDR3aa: CASSLVGGRETQYF